This TCR beta chain was observed in a study of blood T cell repertoires in COVID-19. Only in-frame clones appear in the TCRdb table, and some are missing; sequencing was by immunoSEQ multiplex PCR. The sample consists of some 150,000 clones, over 80% of them appearing once. Germline V gene sequence: CDR1 MNHNS, CDR2 SASEGT. The CDR3 length is 16 residues. With V trimmed by 3 bases and J by 2 bases, 6 bases remained unmatched. The J gene is TRBJ2-1, the V gene TRBV6-1; 8 bases line up with TRBD2. Sequencing was done on a sample of peripheral blood. The clonotype was recovered from a woman aged 45-60 years with acute or convalescent COVID-19. CDR3 protein: CASSESAGGAYNEQFF. CDR3 bases: TGTGCCAGCAGTGAGAGTGCGGGAGGCGCCTACAATGAGCAGTTCTTC.